A single sample is the source of the 30 T cell receptor beta chains below, sequenced in a study of cytomegalovirus exposure and HLA in healthy donors. Some clones are missing from TCRdb's copy, which holds only in-frame ones; the method was immunoSEQ multiplex PCR. The sample yields under 200,000 clones, about nine tenths seen once. The specimen was PBMCs. These TCRs come from a woman in her thirties in good health and CMV-seronegative.

V gene TRBV27 combines with J gene TRBJ2-2; 8 bases fit TRBD1. The germline gives CDR1 MNHEY, CDR2 SMNVEV (reference sequence). This CDR3 has 17 amino acids. J gave up 3 bases and V 5 bases, and 11 bases lay outside the gene matches. The CDR3 region is CASSPIGRGHHTGELFF. The CDR3 coding sequence is TGTGCCAGCAGTCCGATCGGCAGGGGGCATCACACCGGGGAGCTGTTTTTT.

The V gene is TRBV2, the J gene TRBJ2-1; 10 bases are a match to TRBD2. The V and J ends lost 6 bases and 9 bases, in that order; junction bases with no gene match: 8. CDR3 length: 14 residues. Germline CDR1 and CDR2: SNHLY and FYNNEI. The CDR3 DNA is TGTGCCAGCAGGGGAGCGGGAGGGCCTCCTGAGCAGTTCTTC. This encodes CASRGAGGPPEQFF.

This clone has more than one count but fewer than ten. The chain is built from TRBV7-9 and TRBJ1-5; D is uncertain. Germline lookup yields CDR1 SEHNR and CDR2 FQNEAQ (reference sequence). Trimming stripped 2 bases from V and 2 bases from J, with 16 bases between. The CDR3 is 17 residues long. The CDR3 is CASSLNRGGFGNQPQHF. The CDR3 coding sequence is TGTGCCAGCAGCTTAAACCGAGGAGGGTTTGGCAATCAGCCCCAGCATTTT.

This rearrangement joins TRBV4-2 to TRBJ2-7; either TRBD1 or TRBD2 may supply D (5 bases each). This CDR3 comprises 16 residues. The V and J ends lost 4 bases and 5 bases respectively, with 21 bases between them. Per germline, CDR1 LGHNA and CDR2 YNFKEQ. This CDR3 is CASSPIGTTTVDEQYF. Here the CDR3 DNA reads TGTGCCAGCAGCCCGATAGGGACCACCACCGTGGACGAGCAGTACTTC.

This clone has only a few counts. V is TRBV25-1 and J is TRBJ2-5, with TRBD1 matching 8 bases. V lost 1 base and J lost 4; bases outside the gene matches: 2. Germline lookup yields CDR1 MGHDK and CDR2 SYGVNS. The CDR3 has 14 residues. CDR3 nucleotides: TGTGCCAGCAGTGAATTAGGACAGGGAGAGACCCAGTACTTC. Translation: CASSELGQGETQYF.

The rearrangement uses TRBV27 and TRBJ1-5, with D perhaps TRBD1 (6 bases). The germline CDR1 and CDR2 sequences are MNHEY and SMNVEV (reference sequence). Deletions cut 5 bases from V and 0 bases from J, with 14 bases between. The CDR3 is made up of 16 amino acids. The CDR3 region has the DNA TGTGCCAGCAGTCCCTCCCGGGGGCATAGCAATCAGCCCCAGCATTTT. It specifies CASSPSRGHSNQPQHF.

This clone was counted at least ten times. The chain joins TRBV6-5 to TRBJ2-1; the D is unclear. Germline V gene data show CDR1 as MNHEY and CDR2 as SVGAGI. Trimming cost V 0 bases and J 4 bases, with 10 bases left between them. CDR3 size: 15 residues. The CDR3, as DNA: TGTGCCAGCAGTTACTCGACGTCTAAATACAATGAGCAGTTCTTC. This gives the protein CASSYSTSKYNEQFF.

The V call is TRBV6-5, the J call TRBJ1-5; no firm D call. The germline V gene has CDR1 MNHEY and CDR2 SVGAGI. V was cut by 2 bases and J by 3 bases, with 5 bases left in between. This CDR3 has 13 amino acids. For the CDR3, the DNA is TGTGCCAGCAGTTACGGTATCAATCAGCCCCAGCATTTT. It encodes CASSYGINQPQHF.

Notes on this clone: Other DNA sequences in this sample translate to the same CDR3. The gene calls are TRBV25-1 and TRBJ1-2; D is possibly TRBD1 (5 bases). V was trimmed by 4 bases and J by 3 bases, leaving 18 bases between them. Germline-derived CDR1 and CDR2 are MGHDK and SYGVNS. The CDR3 has 16 residues. As DNA, the CDR3 is TGTGCCAGCAGTGCTGTTTTAGGGACGCTAGACTATGGCTACACCTTC. Translated, it gives CASSAVLGTLDYGYTF.

V usage is TRBV2 and J usage is TRBJ2-1; D unresolved. Per the germline V gene, CDR1 is SNHLY and CDR2 is FYNNEI. The CDR3 totals 11 residues. V gave up 4 bases and J gave up 6 bases, with 4 bases separating them. The CDR3 sequence is CASSAINEQFF. The CDR3 DNA is TGTGCCAGCAGTGCGATCAATGAGCAGTTCTTC.

The chain couples TRBV5-1 to TRBJ2-1; 7 bases agree with TRBD1. With V trimmed by 5 bases and J by 0 bases, 8 bases remained unmatched. Germline V gene data show CDR1 as SGHRS and CDR2 as YFSETQ. The CDR3 extends over 16 amino acids. Written as DNA, the CDR3 is TGCGCCAGCAGGCAAGATACAGGGGTCTCCTACAATGAGCAGTTCTTC. Residues: CASRQDTGVSYNEQFF. Full variable domain (missing parts from reference TRBV5-1 and TRBJ2-1): KAGVTQTPRYLIKTRGQQVTLSCSPISGHRSVSWYQQTPGQGLQFLFEYFSETQRNKGNFPGRFSGRQFSNSRSEMNVSTLELGDSALYLCASRQDTGVSYNEQFFGPGTRLTVL.

V usage is TRBV7-2 and J usage is TRBJ1-1; tentative D call: TRBD1 (5 bases). V shed 5 bases and J shed 1 base, with 11 bases lying between them. CDR1 SGHTA and CDR2 FQGNSA come from the germline V gene. The CDR3 consists of 14 residues. The CDR3 protein is CASSRGGENTEAFF. CDR3 coding DNA: TGTGCCAGCAGCCGCGGAGGGGAGAACACTGAAGCTTTCTTT.

J is TRBJ2-7 and V is TRBV5-1, with no clear D. The CDR3 runs to 13 residues. Trimming left V 0 bases short and J 2 bases short, with 6 bases between. CDR1 and CDR2 (germline): SGHRS, YFSETQ. The CDR3, as DNA: TGCGCCAGCAGCTTGGATCGCACCTACGAGCAGTACTTC. Its translation is CASSLDRTYEQYF.

The rearrangement uses TRBV7-2 and TRBJ1-3; 8 bases align to TRBD1. CDR1 and CDR2 from the germline V gene are SGHTA and FQGNSA. CDR3 length: 19 amino acids. The V gene end was trimmed by 1 base and the J gene end by 3 bases; junction bases not matched to a gene: 14. The CDR3 bases are TGTGCCAGCAGCTTAGTGGGGACAAACAGGGGGAACAGTGGAAACACCATATATTTT. It yields the protein CASSLVGTNRGNSGNTIYF.

The V and J genes are TRBV6-5 and TRBJ1-1; no clear D. CDR3 length equals 11 residues. Germline-derived CDR1 and CDR2 are MNHEY and SVGAGI. The V gene lost 2 bases and the J gene lost 7 bases, with 5 bases spanning the gap. CDR3 residues: CASSYEFEAFF. In DNA, the CDR3 is TGTGCCAGCAGTTACGAGTTTGAAGCTTTCTTT.

V is TRBV11-1 and J is TRBJ2-1; 16 bases map to TRBD2. The trim removed 9 bases at V and 6 bases at J, leaving 14 bases unmatched. Germline V gene sequence: CDR1 SGHAT, CDR2 FQDESV (reference sequence). This CDR3 comprises 18 residues. DNA for the CDR3: TGTGCCAGTATGGGAGGGACTAGCGGGAGGGCCGGTATCAATGAGCAGTTCTTC. Protein: CASMGGTSGRAGINEQFF.

The chain carries TRBV27 and TRBJ2-7, with D possibly being TRBD1 or TRBD2 (5 bases each). The V gene's germline CDR1 is MNHEY and CDR2 SMNVEV (reference sequence). The CDR3 has 16 amino acids. The V and J ends lost 4 bases and 0 bases respectively, with 16 bases between them. In DNA form, the CDR3 reads TGTGCCAGCAGTTCGTTTCTGAGGGGCGTCTCCTACGAGCAGTACTTC. This encodes CASSSFLRGVSYEQYF.

The rearrangement uses TRBV28 and TRBJ1-1; the match to TRBD1 covers 7 bases. Per the germline V gene, CDR1 is MDHEN and CDR2 is SYDVKM. Trimming cost V 6 bases and J 10 bases; bases outside gene matches: 11. There are 13 residues in the CDR3. DNA for the CDR3: TGTGCCAGCAGAGGGCACAGGGGATGGGGAGCTTTCTTT. Translation: CASRGHRGWGAFF. The variable domain in full, with the rest retrieved from reference TRBV28 and TRBJ1-1, is DVKVTQSSRYLVKRTGEKVFLECVQDMDHENMFWYRQDPGLGLRLIYFSYDVKMKEKGDIPEGYSVSREKKERFSLILESASTNQTSMYLCASRGHRGWGAFFGQGTRLTVV.

The rearrangement uses TRBV25-1 and TRBJ2-5, with D unresolved. This CDR3 contains 16 residues. Trimming took 3 bases from V and 2 from J, leaving 16 bases between them. Germline V gives CDR1 MGHDK, CDR2 SYGVNS. CDR3 residues: CASSESSGGPQETQYF. The CDR3 nucleotides are TGTGCCAGCAGTGAGTCTTCCGGCGGACCTCAAGAGACCCAGTACTTC.

This chain links TRBV27 with TRBJ2-3; D is possibly TRBD2 (6 bases). The CDR3 length is 13 residues. Per the germline V gene, CDR1 is MNHEY and CDR2 is SMNVEV (reference sequence). V dropped 1 base and J dropped 4 bases, with 6 bases sitting between them. CDR3 DNA: TGTGCCAGCAGTTTATGGGGGGCAGATACGCAGTATTTT. Translation gives CASSLWGADTQYF.

The V and J genes are TRBV7-5 and TRBJ2-7; the table assigns TRBD2, which was not confirmed against the DNA. TRBV7-5 is noted as a pseudogene. The CDR3 sequence is 11 residues long. The CDR3 coding sequence is TGTGCCAACGGGAGCTCCTACGAGCAGTACTTC. Protein sequence: CANGSSYEQYF.

The J gene is TRBJ2-2, the V gene TRBV6-6; D assignment may be TRBD1 or TRBD2 (5 bases each). Germline V gene data show CDR1 as MNHNY and CDR2 as SVGAGI (reference sequence). The V gene lost 8 bases and the J gene lost 6 bases, with 16 bases spanning the gap. The CDR3 loop spans 14 amino acids. CDR3 protein: CASGGSGGPGELFF. The CDR3 region has the DNA TGTGCCAGCGGGGGTAGTGGGGGACCCGGGGAGCTGTTTTTT.

The CDR3 loop is CASSVGQRQETQYF. CDR3 nucleotide sequence: TGTGCCAGCAGCGTAGGCCAGAGACAAGAGACCCAGTACTTC. The chain is built from TRBV9 and TRBJ2-5; no clear D gene. The CDR3 length is 14 residues. Germline V gene lookup returns CDR1 SGDLS and CDR2 YYNGEE. The germline V and J ends were trimmed by 0 bases and 2 bases, with 8 bases remaining between them.

V is TRBV7-8 and J is TRBJ1-2; 8 positions agree with TRBD1. The CDR3 has 17 amino acids. Germline V gives CDR1 SGHVS, CDR2 FQNEAQ. J gave up 2 bases and V 1 base, and 9 bases lay outside the gene matches. CDR3 sequence: CASSLDLDRGQNYGYTF. The CDR3 DNA reads as TGTGCCAGCAGCTTAGATCTCGACAGGGGACAGAACTATGGCTACACCTTC.

The chain combines TRBV6-5 with TRBJ2-7; tentative D call: TRBD1 (6 bases). Germline CDR1 and CDR2: MNHEY and SVGAGI. The V end lost 5 bases, the J end lost 5 bases, and 19 bases lay between the germline ends. CDR3 length: 15 amino acids. CDR3 coding DNA: TGTGCCAGCAGTCCGAGGGACATCGTTTTCAACGAGCAGTACTTC. Protein: CASSPRDIVFNEQYF.

This chain uses TRBV7-9 with TRBJ2-1; 10 bases agree with TRBD1. The CDR3 sequence is 15 residues long. Germline V CDR1 and CDR2: SEHNR, FQNEAQ (reference sequence). J lost 7 bases, V lost 7 bases, and 10 bases had no gene match. The CDR3 region has the DNA TGTGCCAGCAACACCGGGACAGGGGATCGGAATGAGCAGTTCTTC. Translation: CASNTGTGDRNEQFF.

This clone appeared a few times. The chain joins TRBV7-8 to TRBJ1-5; D perhaps matches TRBD1 (5 bases). The V end lost 3 bases, the J end lost 5 bases, and 14 bases lay between the germline ends. The length of the CDR3 is 15 residues. Germline V lookup: CDR1 SGHVS, CDR2 FQNEAQ. DNA for the CDR3: TGTGCCAGCAGCTTTGGTGGTGGGGGGGATCAGCCCCAGCATTTT. Translating it yields CASSFGGGGDQPQHF. The whole variable domain, remainder taken from reference TRBV7-8 and TRBJ1-5, is GAGVSQSPRYKVAKRGQDVALRCDPISGHVSLFWYQQALGQGPEFLTYFQNEAQLDKSGLPSDRFFAERPEGSVSTLKIQRTQQEDSAVYLCASSFGGGGDQPQHFGDGTRLSIL.

The chain carries TRBV29-1 and TRBJ1-2; D call uncertain. This CDR3 spans 14 amino acids. Germline V gene sequence: CDR1 SQVTM, CDR2 ANQGSEA. Trimming pared 3 bases from V and 6 bases from J, leaving 17 bases between. CDR3 DNA sequence: TGCAGCGTTGATGTTGAGTTTGGGGAACATGGCTACACCTTC. Protein sequence: CSVDVEFGEHGYTF.

The genes are TRBV27 and TRBJ2-4; D perhaps matches TRBD2 (5 bases). Per germline, CDR1 MNHEY and CDR2 SMNVEV (reference sequence). The CDR3 runs to 14 residues. The V gene lost 4 bases and the J gene lost 0 bases, with 7 bases spanning the gap. The CDR3 nucleotides read TGTGCCAGCAGTTCCGGGATAGCCAAAAACATTCAGTACTTC. Its protein product is CASSSGIAKNIQYF.

J is TRBJ1-2 and V is TRBV29-1; 7 nucleotides match TRBD1. This CDR3 has 15 amino acids. Trimming removed 2 bases from V and 4 bases from J; junction bases left unmatched: 10. Germline CDR1 SQVTM, CDR2 ANQGSEA. This chain's CDR3 is CSVETRGTVPYGYTF. CDR3 DNA sequence: TGCAGCGTTGAAACGCGGGGGACAGTGCCCTATGGCTACACCTTC.